This entry features one TCR beta chain sequence. Its recognized antigen is unknown. Base quality data are lacking; no much larger clone is found one base away. The immunoSEQ Assay, which relies on bias-controlled multiplex PCR amplification of genomic DNA, was used to profile TCRbeta CDR3 regions. From the authors' description of their analysis: To quantify the absolute abundance of each unique TCRbeta CDR3 region, the sequences were collapsed and filtered. Differential abundance was assessed using a binomial (Fisher-equivalent) model and a beta-binomial model in which time-dependent variance fitted from healthy donors was added. Any clone with fewer than 5 combined templates was excluded, and a clone was called differentially abundant if its Benjamini-Hochberg FDR was below 0.01. The form v = (b*log(k)+a)^2 was used to model beta-binomial variance as a function of total template count across the two samples. As stored in TCRdb, this immuneACCESS dataset retains in-frame rearrangements with V and J assigned. A fraction of the clones does not appear; measured against another copy, unresolved V genes explain less than half of the discrepancy, and the remainder lacks a known reason. V, J and clone size were drawn from that table, and D and trimming were deduced from the DNA. Counted in this sample were about 98,000 clones; around 88% of them appeared once. The ten largest clones capture 13% to 15% of the sample.

These data belong to a study of identifying expanded T cells in peripheral blood (dated 2019 in TCRdb). With respect to the entire study: Technical replicates were generated by sequencing separate aliquots of the same genomic DNA pool, and four replicates were compared pairwise.

The CDR3 contains 16 residues, cysteine and phenylalanine counted. Only CDR3 DNA is held: 48 bases, read in frame from base 1. The germline V gene specifies SGHRS as CDR1 and YFSETQ as CDR2. Ends trimmed: V by 2 bases, J by 1 base; bases unmatched to a gene: 6. No immune events, such as infections, were documented for the healthy donors during the collection period. Time-dependent variance in a beta-binomial model of T-cell clone differential abundance was calibrated using healthy-donor blood repertoires as a training cohort. The training cohort was composed of some ten healthy donors, 3 female and 7 male. Donor ages ranged from about 25 to 64 years, with an average of roughly 46 years. Whole blood from each healthy donor was obtained from a commercial supplier and was collected at three time points approximately 13 days apart. Genomic DNA was extracted from unsorted whole blood for immunosequencing.

The paper's findings and limits, for the study overall: The authors expected biological variance in healthy repertoires might increase further over much longer intervals such as months to years. In all healthy donors, the variance in clone template counts between samples taken 2 to 3 weeks apart rose significantly as total template count increased. Between technical replicates the binomial model flagged about 1.2 differentially abundant clones, whereas over around two weeks the binomial model flagged about 16.4 and over approximately 4 weeks 19 to 20. Across all healthy-donor time intervals, the beta-binomial model significantly cut both the number of clones called differentially abundant and the false-positive rate.

Sequencing was done on a sample of blood. The TCR was taken from a person aged 18 to 70 in good health. The V and J genes are TRBV5-1 and TRBJ2-4; 7 bases in the junction line up with TRBD1. The DNA is as follows: TGCGCCAGCAGCTTAGGGGACAGCAGTGCCAAAAACATTCAGTACTTC. Its translation is CASSLGDSSAKNIQYF.